Below are 31 T cell receptor beta chains sequenced from a single sample in a study of cytomegalovirus exposure and HLA in healthy donors. Sequencing was performed with immunoSEQ multiplex PCR; in TCRdb, only in-frame clones are kept and a portion is missing. The repertoire holds tens of thousands of clones, with about 95% as singletons. Sequenced material: PBMCs. All receptors come from a woman aged 18-29 years in good health and CMV-seronegative.

The chain employs TRBV5-1 and TRBJ2-5, with 9 bases lining up with TRBD1. In germline, CDR1 is SGHRS, CDR2 YFSETQ. This CDR3 region has 13 residues. V was clipped by 4 bases and J by 5 bases; unmatched bases: 3. The CDR3, as DNA: TGCGCCAGCAGCCCCGGACAGGGGGAGACCCAGTACTTC. This sequence encodes CASSPGQGETQYF. The full variable domain, in which reference TRBV5-1 and TRBJ2-5 provide the parts outside the CDR3, is KAGVTQTPRYLIKTRGQQVTLSCSPISGHRSVSWYQQTPGQGLQFLFEYFSETQRNKGNFPGRFSGRQFSNSRSEMNVSTLELGDSALYLCASSPGQGETQYFGPGTRLLVL.

This sequence joins TRBV6-6 and TRBJ1-4; D gene uncertain. Germline V gene sequence: CDR1 MNHNY, CDR2 SVGAGI (reference sequence). V gave up 0 bases and J gave up 0 bases, with 8 bases separating them. This CDR3 has 16 residues. DNA for the CDR3: TGTGCCAGCAGTTACTCCTACAGTGCAACTAATGAAAAACTGTTTTTT. Translated: CASSYSYSATNEKLFF.

The J gene is TRBJ2-5, the V gene TRBV4-1; 8 bases line up with TRBD2. CDR1 and CDR2 from the germline V gene are MGHRA and YSYEKL. J was trimmed by 4 bases and V by 1 base; bases with no gene match: 8. The CDR3 is 16 amino acids. CDR3 DNA sequence: TGCGCCAGCAGCCAAGGATGGGCAAGCGGGGGAGAGACCCAGTACTTC. This translates into CASSQGWASGGETQYF.

The chain carries TRBV29-1 and TRBJ2-3, with TRBD2 as a possible D gene (5 bases). Germline assignment: CDR1 SQVTM and CDR2 ANQGSEA. There are 16 residues in the CDR3. The V and J ends lost 4 bases and 2 bases respectively, with 19 bases between them. The CDR3 spells CSVGGRTDSDTDTQYF. Written as DNA, the CDR3 is TGCAGCGTTGGAGGGCGGACCGATTCCGACACAGATACGCAGTATTTT.

This chain connects TRBV4-3 to TRBJ1-2; TRBD1 might be the D (6 bases). Trimming pared 0 bases from V and 3 bases from J, leaving 11 bases between. CDR3 length equals 15 residues. The germline V gene has CDR1 LGHNA and CDR2 YSLEER. Here the CDR3 DNA reads TGCGCCAGCAGCCAAGAGCCCACAGGGTACTATGGCTACACCTTC. Its translation is CASSQEPTGYYGYTF.

This clone was recorded only once. The J gene is TRBJ1-2, the V gene TRBV29-1, with D possibly being TRBD1 (6 bases). The CDR3 has 14 residues. Germline CDR1 reads SQVTM; CDR2 reads ANQGSEA. Trimming removed 0 bases at V and 3 bases at J, with 11 bases between. The CDR3 sequence is CSVEDGGADYGYTF. The CDR3 bases are TGCAGCGTTGAAGATGGGGGGGCGGACTATGGCTACACCTTC.

The genes are TRBV28 and TRBJ1-5; D is perhaps TRBD1 (5 bases). Germline assignment: CDR1 MDHEN and CDR2 SYDVKM. This CDR3 comprises 17 residues. Between the trimmed V and J ends, which lost 2 bases and 0 bases, there was a span of 14 bases. CDR3 protein: CASSLPVAGTSNQPQHF. The CDR3 coding sequence is TGTGCCAGCAGTTTACCGGTTGCGGGGACTAGCAATCAGCCCCAGCATTTT.

This chain uses TRBV30 with TRBJ1-2; perhaps TRBD1 as D (5 bases). This CDR3 comprises 13 residues. The ends were cut back, 5 bases at V and 4 bases at J, with 14 bases in the middle. Germline V gene lookup returns CDR1 GTSNPN and CDR2 SVGIG (reference sequence). The CDR3 here is CAWCGRVSYGYTF. The CDR3 coding sequence is TGTGCCTGGTGCGGCAGGGTTAGCTATGGCTACACCTTC.

The rearrangement joins TRBV10-3 to TRBJ2-2; 9 bases align to TRBD1. CDR3 length: 14 residues. V lost 10 bases and J lost 3; bases outside the gene matches: 6. Germline V gene lookup returns CDR1 ENHRY and CDR2 SYGVKD. As DNA, the CDR3 is TGTGCCACCCGGACAGGGGTCGACACCGGGGAGCTGTTTTTT. Its protein is CATRTGVDTGELFF.

The V and J genes are TRBV28 and TRBJ2-2, with 11 bases fitting TRBD2. Germline CDR1 and CDR2: MDHEN and SYDVKM. The ends lost 7 bases at V and 0 bases at J; junction bases unmatched: 13. The CDR3 length is 19 residues. In DNA form, the CDR3 reads TGTGCCAGCACCCACGCCGAACTAGCGGGAGCCTCGAACACCGGGGAGCTGTTTTTT. Its protein product is CASTHAELAGASNTGELFF. The whole variable domain, filled in from reference TRBV28 and TRBJ2-2, reads DVKVTQSSRYLVKRTGEKVFLECVQDMDHENMFWYRQDPGLGLRLIYFSYDVKMKEKGDIPEGYSVSREKKERFSLILESASTNQTSMYLCASTHAELAGASNTGELFFGEGSRLTVL.

The chain carries TRBV5-1 and TRBJ1-2, with 9 bases fitting TRBD1. V trimming: 4 bases; J trimming: 7 bases; junction bases outside the gene matches: 11. The CDR3 is 15 amino acids. CDR1 and CDR2 from the germline V gene are SGHRS and YFSETQ. The DNA for the CDR3 is TGCGCCAGCAGCCCCGAGTGGGACAGGGATGGTGGCTACACCTTC. This gives the protein CASSPEWDRDGGYTF.

The chain uses TRBV5-5 and TRBJ1-2; 10 nucleotides align to TRBD1. This CDR3 region has 14 residues. The V and J ends lost 4 bases and 8 bases, in that order; junction bases with no gene match: 8. Germline CDR1 and CDR2: SGHKS and YYEKEE (reference sequence). The CDR3 DNA reads TGTGCCAGCAGCACCGCCGGGACAGGGGTCGGCTACACCTTC. It codes for CASSTAGTGVGYTF.

The chain employs TRBV6-5 and TRBJ1-1; TRBD1 might be the D (5 bases). The germline V and J ends were trimmed by 5 bases and 4 bases, with 14 bases remaining between them. Germline values: CDR1 MNHEY, CDR2 SVGAGI. The CDR3 sequence is 14 residues long. The CDR3 here is CASSPGGFVTEAFF. In DNA form, the CDR3 reads TGTGCCAGCAGTCCGGGGGGGTTCGTCACTGAAGCTTTCTTT.

The chain joins TRBV7-9 to TRBJ1-1; 7 bases align to TRBD1. The germline CDR1 and CDR2 sequences are SEHNR and FQNEAQ (reference sequence). The CDR3 has 13 amino acids. V was pared by 5 bases and J by 7 bases, with 7 bases of the junction left unmatched. CDR3 region: CASSPSRDSEAFF. CDR3 sequence (DNA): TGTGCCAGCAGCCCAAGCCGGGACAGTGAAGCTTTCTTT. The full variable domain, in which reference TRBV7-9 and TRBJ1-1 provide the parts outside the CDR3, is DTGVSQNPRHKITKRGQNVTFRCDPISEHNRLYWYRQTLGQGPEFLTYFQNEAQLEKSRLLSDRFSAERPKGSFSTLEIQRTEQGDSAMYLCASSPSRDSEAFFGQGTRLTVV.

J is TRBJ2-2 and V is TRBV28, with D hard to call. The CDR3 consists of 14 residues. Germline lookup yields CDR1 MDHEN and CDR2 SYDVKM. With 4 bases removed from V and 5 bases from J, the gap between germline ends came to 11 bases. This CDR3 reads CASSWVPGTGELFF. For the CDR3, the DNA is TGTGCCAGCAGTTGGGTCCCCGGGACCGGGGAGCTGTTTTTT.

Comments on this clone: The sample holds other DNA sequences that translate to the same CDR3. V gene TRBV2 combines with J gene TRBJ1-2, with a weak D call TRBD1 (6 bases). The CDR3 spans 14 residues. The V end was cut by 4 bases, the J end by 4 bases, with 13 bases between. Germline-derived CDR1 and CDR2 are SNHLY and FYNNEI. The CDR3 spells CASSGQQGPYGYTF. The CDR3 DNA follows: TGTGCCAGCAGTGGCCAACAGGGACCCTATGGCTACACCTTC.

This clone occurred once. J is TRBJ2-5 and V is TRBV18; D is perhaps TRBD2 (6 bases). Trimming stripped 5 bases from V and 1 base from J, with 17 bases between. The CDR3 length is 16 residues. From germline, CDR1 is KGHSH and CDR2 LQKENI. The CDR3 loop reads CASSGRPLAPQETQYF. For the CDR3, the DNA is TGTGCCAGCTCAGGTCGGCCCCTAGCGCCCCAAGAGACCCAGTACTTC.

This sequence joins TRBV4-1 and TRBJ2-1; D unresolved. There are 14 residues in the CDR3. Germline CDR1 MGHRA, CDR2 YSYEKL. Trimming removed 2 bases from V and 4 bases from J, with 9 bases in between. CDR3 loop: CASSQTPRYNEQFF. The CDR3 DNA is TGCGCCAGCAGCCAAACACCCAGGTACAATGAGCAGTTCTTC.

This chain links TRBV30 with TRBJ2-3; 9 bases are a match to TRBD2. CDR3 length: 18 amino acids. V lost 0 bases and J lost 1; bases outside the gene matches: 11. The germline CDR1 and CDR2 sequences are GTSNPN and SVGIG (reference sequence). The CDR3 DNA reads TGTGCCTGGAGTGTACGGGGTAGCGGGAGTTGGGGCACAGATACGCAGTATTTT. It translates to CAWSVRGSGSWGTDTQYF.

The V and J genes are TRBV6-5 and TRBJ1-5, with D possibly TRBD1 on 5 matching bases. Germline assignment: CDR1 MNHEY and CDR2 SVGAGI. CDR3 length equals 13 residues. Trimming took 7 bases from V and 3 from J, leaving 10 bases between them. DNA of the CDR3: TGTGCCAGCAAGGGGCCGAACAATCAGCCCCAGCATTTT. It encodes CASKGPNNQPQHF.

The chain couples TRBV6-6 to TRBJ1-5; unclear D gene. The CDR3 consists of 12 residues. Germline V gives CDR1 MNHNY, CDR2 SVGAGI (reference sequence). V lost 4 bases to trimming and J lost 11 bases, with 12 bases between them. DNA of the CDR3: TGTGCCAGCAGTTCCCCGGGTCTAACCCAGCATTTT. It codes for CASSSPGLTQHF.

The V gene is TRBV4-2, the J gene TRBJ2-1; 13 bases match TRBD2. The CDR3 is made up of 17 amino acids. Germline lookup yields CDR1 LGHNA and CDR2 YNFKEQ. Trimming took 3 bases from V and 4 from J; bases not matched to a gene: 6. The CDR3 is CASSQVQTSGRYNEQFF. DNA of the CDR3: TGTGCCAGCAGCCAGGTTCAGACTAGCGGGAGGTACAATGAGCAGTTCTTC.

V usage is TRBV11-2 and J usage is TRBJ1-2; D might be TRBD1 (6 bases). The germline CDR1 and CDR2 sequences are SGHAT and FQNNGV. Trimming cost V 0 bases and J 8 bases, with 10 bases left between them. The CDR3 length is 13 residues. The CDR3 DNA is TGTGCCAGCAGCTTAGACCCCCAGGGGGGCTACACCTTC. Amino acid sequence: CASSLDPQGGYTF.

Note on this clone: No DNA is shown, since the ends of the CDR3 on it are uncertain; the CDR3 is the one TCRdb lists. The rearrangement joins TRBV29-1 to TRBJ2-1; the D segment call TRBD2 is taken from the table without a DNA check. Per germline, CDR1 SQVTM and CDR2 ANQGSEA. The CDR3 spans 11 residues, counting both ends. This CDR3 is CSVGGVGFGIF.

The chain employs TRBV19 and TRBJ1-2, with 8 bases aligning to TRBD1. Trimming at V came to 3 bases and at J to 4 bases, leaving 16 bases not matched to a gene. Germline-derived CDR1 and CDR2 are LNHDA and SQIVND (reference sequence). The CDR3 is 18 amino acids. The DNA for the CDR3 is TGTGCCAGTAGTATCCCCGGGGGACAGGCCGCGCGGGGCTATGGCTACACCTTC. Translating gives CASSIPGGQAARGYGYTF. The entire variable domain, with the rest obtained from reference TRBV19 and TRBJ1-2, is as follows: DGGITQSPKYLFRKEGQNVTLSCEQNLNHDAMYWYRQDPGQGLRLIYYSQIVNDFQKGDIAEGYSVSREKKESFPLTVTSAQKNPTAFYLCASSIPGGQAARGYGYTFGSGTRLTVV.

The J gene is TRBJ1-3, the V gene TRBV9; D ambiguous. Trimming removed 0 bases at V and 0 bases at J, with 7 bases between. This CDR3 comprises 15 residues. Per the germline V gene, CDR1 is SGDLS and CDR2 is YYNGEE. CDR3 nucleotides: TGTGCCAGCAGCGTAGGGTCGGTCTCTGGAAACACCATATATTTT. Encoded protein: CASSVGSVSGNTIYF.

V usage is TRBV9 and J usage is TRBJ2-3; D is possibly TRBD2 (5 bases). V was clipped by 4 bases and J by 6 bases, with 12 bases between them. The CDR3 runs to 13 residues. Germline V gene lookup returns CDR1 SGDLS and CDR2 YYNGEE. The CDR3 protein is CASSRGVPDTQYF. The CDR3 DNA is TGTGCCAGCAGCCGGGGAGTCCCTGATACGCAGTATTTT.

This clone appeared once. The chain joins TRBV15 to TRBJ2-7; 7 nucleotides match TRBD2. Germline loops: CDR1 LNHNV, CDR2 YYDKDF (reference sequence). The CDR3 totals 17 residues. The V gene end was trimmed by 0 bases and the J gene end by 4 bases; junction bases not matched to a gene: 12. CDR3 nucleotides: TGTGCCACCAGCAGAGATCGCTCCACGGGGGGTAGGTACGAGCAGTACTTC. It translates to CATSRDRSTGGRYEQYF. Supplemented by reference TRBV15 and TRBJ2-7, the full variable domain reads DAMVIQNPRYQVTQFGKPVTLSCSQTLNHNVMYWYQQKSSQAPKLLFHYYDKDFNNEADTPDNFQSRRPNTSFCFLDIRSPGLGDTAMYLCATSRDRSTGGRYEQYFGPGTRLTVT.

This sequence joins TRBV6-6 and TRBJ2-2; 9 bases line up with TRBD1. V shed 0 bases and J 5 bases; nucleotides not matched to a gene: 4. CDR3 length: 16 amino acids. Germline V CDR1 and CDR2: MNHNY, SVGAGI (reference sequence). CDR3 region: CASSYSPGQGTGELFF. CDR3 DNA sequence: TGTGCCAGCAGTTACTCACCGGGACAGGGAACCGGGGAGCTGTTTTTT.

The rearrangement links TRBV28 to TRBJ1-2, with unresolved D. This CDR3 contains 14 residues. Germline V CDR1 and CDR2: MDHEN, SYDVKM. V lost 6 bases and J 0 bases, leaving 11 bases between the germline ends. The CDR3 region is CASSSRRSNYGYTF. CDR3 nucleotides: TGTGCCAGCAGCTCTCGGCGGTCTAACTATGGCTACACCTTC.

V gene TRBV5-1 combines with J gene TRBJ2-6; 7 nucleotides align to TRBD1. Looked up from germline, CDR1 is SGHRS and CDR2 is YFSETQ. CDR3 length: 16 residues. The J segment lost 0 bases and the V segment lost 4 bases, leaving 4 bases of the junction unmatched. CDR3: CASSLNRGSGANVLTF. The DNA of the CDR3 is TGCGCCAGCAGCCTAAACAGGGGCTCTGGGGCCAACGTCCTGACTTTC.